The clone carrying this T cell receptor (beta chain) was observed a few times. What it binds is not known. The data were taken from a study of identical twins. Notes on the study in general: Without tracking the same donors, conclusions rested on cross-sectional statistical analysis.

A universal primer binding site was introduced by template switching. The final cDNA contained unique molecular identifiers. One entry per CDR3 protein, called by TCRdb with MiXCR from the 5' RACE reads. The table lists about 700,000 distinct CDR3 sequences, 8.6% of them singletons, with around 0.95% in the top ten. From germline, CDR1 is SGDLS and CDR2 YYNGEE. The length of the CDR3 is 14 residues. Trimming cost V 0 bases and J 2 bases, with 8 bases left between them. All donors were healthy Caucasians. The same sample was also used in a study of yellow fever vaccine responses in identical twins.

What was sequenced was PBMCs. The receptor was derived from a woman younger than 35 in good health. V usage is TRBV9 and J usage is TRBJ2-5, with D uncertain. CDR3 region: CASSVAVNQETQYF. The DNA for the CDR3 is TGTGCCAGCAGCGTAGCTGTCAATCAAGAGACCCAGTACTTC. Full variable domain (rest looked up from reference TRBV9 and TRBJ2-5): DSGVTQTPKHLITATGQRVTLRCSPRSGDLSVYWYQQSLDQGLQFLIQYYNGEERAKGNILERFSAQQFPDLHSELNLSSLELGDSALYFCASSVAVNQETQYFGPGTRLLVL.